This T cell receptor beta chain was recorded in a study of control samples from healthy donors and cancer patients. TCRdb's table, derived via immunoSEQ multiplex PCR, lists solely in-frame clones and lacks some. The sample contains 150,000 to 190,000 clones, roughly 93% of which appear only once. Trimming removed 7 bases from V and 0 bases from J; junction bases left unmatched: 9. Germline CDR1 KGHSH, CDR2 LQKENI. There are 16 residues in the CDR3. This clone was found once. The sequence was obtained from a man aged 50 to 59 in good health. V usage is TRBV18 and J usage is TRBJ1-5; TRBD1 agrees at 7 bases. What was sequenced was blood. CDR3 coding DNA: TGTGCCAGCTTGCGGACAGGAACCACTAGCAATCAGCCCCAGCATTTT. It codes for CASLRTGTTSNQPQHF.